Presented here are 3 T cell receptor beta chains from one specimen sequenced in a study of cytomegalovirus exposure and HLA in healthy donors. Primers included in the PCR were 60 Vbeta and 13 Jbeta primers. Repertoires were generated with immunoSEQ multiplex PCR, while TCRdb's copy carries only in-frame clones and drops some. Of approximately 290,000 clones listed, about four fifths are singletons. The sequenced sample was PBMCs. These receptors were obtained from a girl under 10 years old in good health and CMV-seronegative.

V gene TRBV27 combines with J gene TRBJ2-5; D is possibly TRBD1 (7 bases). The DNA end is more similar to TRBJ2-7, so the J call may be wrong. The CDR3 runs to 17 residues. Germline-derived CDR1 and CDR2 are MNHEY and SMNVEV (reference sequence). The CDR3 DNA reads as TGTGCCAGCGGAACGCTCCGGGACTCTCAGGGGGTCTACGAGCAGTACTTC. Protein sequence: CASGTLRDSQGVYEQYF.

V is TRBV5-1 and J is TRBJ2-7; D is unclear. This CDR3 region has 13 residues. Germline assignment: CDR1 SGHRS and CDR2 YFSETQ. Deletions cut 6 bases from V and 3 bases from J, with 13 bases between. CDR3 loop: CASKARQLYEQYF. The CDR3 region has the DNA TGCGCCAGCAAAGCCAGGCAACTCTACGAGCAGTACTTC.

J is TRBJ2-5 and V is TRBV28; possibly TRBD2 for D (5 bases). V was shortened by 3 bases and J by 5 bases, with 13 bases between the two germline ends. Germline assignment: CDR1 MDHEN and CDR2 SYDVKM. This CDR3 has 14 residues. Written as DNA, the CDR3 is TGTGCCAGCAGTTTCATGAGCGGATCGGAGACCCAGTACTTC. The encoded protein is CASSFMSGSETQYF.